This T cell receptor (beta chain) was observed in a study of radiotherapy plus CTLA-4 blockade in lung cancer (dated by TCRdb to 2017 to 2018). About the full investigation: Objective responses occurred in about 19% of enrolled patients, and about 30% achieved disease control.

Library prep was done by the immunoSEQ multiplex PCR assay. TCRdb mirrors the immuneACCESS table, restricted to in-frame sequences. Some clones are absent from its copies; in checked studies, under half trace to an unresolved V gene, and the reason for the others is unknown. Within this sample are approximately 83,000 clones, with around 79% of them counted one time only. 3.5% to 4.5% of the sample comes from the top ten. Concerning this clone itself: Its antigen is currently not known. Nothing much larger sits one base from this clone, and base qualities are not available.

Study-level results and caveats: After treatment with radiotherapy and ipilimumab, TCR clones that originated in tumors expanded in peripheral blood. Increased serum interferon-beta after radiation, together with early dynamic changes in blood T cell clones, were reported to be the strongest predictors of response.

In this study, focal radiation therapy paired with CTLA-4 blockade (ipilimumab) was tested in patients who had chemo-refractory metastatic non-small-cell lung cancer. The junction shows trimming of 0 bases on V and 3 bases on J, and the gene matches do not reach 9 bases of it. The CDR3 starts with the cysteine, ends with the phenylalanine, and has 17 residues. The only DNA kept is the CDR3, 51 bases in frame from the first base. As encoded in the germline V gene, CDR1 is MGHRA while CDR2 is YSYEKL. This sample comprised peripheral blood, obtained from a patient treated with radiotherapy plus ipilimumab. The chain links TRBV4-1 with TRBJ2-3, with 7 bases aligning to TRBD2. The TCR comes from a human donor with non-small cell lung cancer who had a partial response to radiotherapy plus ipilimumab. Some clones in this sample may be carry-over from other donors' samples. The CDR3 has the sequence CASSQDGLGRRTDTQYF. In nucleotide form, the sequence is TGCGCCAGCAGCCAAGATGGACTCGGGAGGAGGACAGATACGCAGTATTTT.